Following are 29 T cell receptor beta chains from one sample sequenced in a study of T cell changes during pregnancy in multiple sclerosis. Sequenced by immunoSEQ multiplex PCR; TCRdb stores in-frame clones only, minus some. Seen here are under 25,000 clones, roughly nine tenths observed once, and the top ten hold about 12%. Sequencing used CD8+ T cells from peripheral blood mononuclear cells, obtained in the first trimester of pregnancy. These receptors were collected from a female donor in good health, enrolled as a control in a pregnancy study.

This clone was recorded a few times. The CDR3 region has the DNA TGTGCCAGCAGCTTAGACCGGGTACGGGAAAAACTGTTTTTT. This encodes CASSLDRVREKLFF. The chain joins TRBV7-9 to TRBJ1-4; D remains ambiguous. Germline values: CDR1 SEHNR, CDR2 FQNEAQ (reference sequence). V was cut by 1 base and J by 8 bases, with 11 bases left in between. The CDR3 totals 14 residues.

The rearrangement uses TRBV5-1 and TRBJ1-3; D gene uncertain. The V end was cut by 0 bases, the J end by 3 bases, with 13 bases between. This CDR3 has 16 amino acids. Germline-derived CDR1 and CDR2 are SGHRS and YFSETQ. The CDR3 spells CASSLESPNYGNTIYF. The CDR3 region has the DNA TGCGCCAGCAGCTTGGAGTCGCCTAACTATGGAAACACCATATATTTT.

CDR3 protein: CSVGTTSGVVTEQFF. DNA of the CDR3: TGCAGCGTTGGAACTACTAGCGGGGTCGTTACCGAGCAGTTCTTC. The gene calls are TRBV29-1 and TRBJ2-1; 10 positions match TRBD2. CDR1 is SQVTM and CDR2 is ANQGSEA in the germline V gene. The J segment lost 10 bases and the V segment lost 4 bases, leaving 13 bases of the junction unmatched. There are 15 residues in the CDR3.

The V gene is TRBV30, the J gene TRBJ1-6; maybe TRBD1 (5 bases). The V end was cut by 0 bases, the J end by 8 bases, with 11 bases between. Germline-derived CDR1 and CDR2 are GTSNPN and SVGIG (reference sequence). CDR3 length: 14 amino acids. The CDR3 here is CAWSVLRGDSPLHF. DNA of the CDR3: TGTGCCTGGAGTGTACTGCGGGGGGATTCACCCCTCCACTTT.

The chain uses TRBV28 and TRBJ1-6; 7 bases agree with TRBD1. Germline V gene lookup returns CDR1 MDHEN and CDR2 SYDVKM. The CDR3 length is 14 residues. Unmatched junction bases numbered 6, after V lost 5 bases and J lost 8 bases. CDR3 in DNA: TGTGCCAGCAGTCCCGGGACAGCCCATTCACCCCTCCACTTT. Its protein product is CASSPGTAHSPLHF.

V and J are TRBV27 and TRBJ2-3; D remains unclear. This CDR3 has 13 residues. The V end lost 3 bases, the J end lost 1 base, and 5 bases lay between the germline ends. Germline V CDR1 and CDR2: MNHEY, SMNVEV (reference sequence). The CDR3 spells CASSFRGTDTQYF. The CDR3 nucleotides read TGTGCCAGCAGTTTCCGGGGCACAGATACGCAGTATTTT.

This clone occurred once. The chain carries TRBV7-9 and TRBJ1-3; no definite D call. Trimming pared 1 base from V and 2 bases from J, leaving 9 bases between. The germline CDR1 and CDR2 sequences are SEHNR and FQNEAQ (reference sequence). The CDR3 totals 15 residues. CDR3 in DNA: TGTGCCAGCAGCTTAGGGGCCCTTCCTGGAAACACCATATATTTT. Protein sequence: CASSLGALPGNTIYF.

V usage is TRBV7-2 and J usage is TRBJ2-1, with 9 bases fitting TRBD2. Germline assignment: CDR1 SGHTA and CDR2 FQGNSA. The CDR3 contains 16 residues. The V segment lost 1 base and the J segment 1 base; nucleotides outside the gene matches: 2. The DNA for the CDR3 is TGTGCCAGCAGCTTAGAAACTAGCGGGTCCTACAATGAGCAGTTCTTC. It specifies CASSLETSGSYNEQFF.

This clone has just a few counts. The genes are TRBV6-5 and TRBJ1-2, with D possibly being TRBD1 (6 bases). The V gene's germline CDR1 is MNHEY and CDR2 SVGAGI. This CDR3 contains 14 residues. Trimming took off 10 bases at V and 8 bases at J, with 23 bases between the two ends. CDR3 residues: CATRGGADLGGYTF. CDR3 DNA: TGTGCCACCAGAGGGGGTGCTGACCTGGGGGGCTACACCTTC.

This chain connects TRBV5-1 to TRBJ2-7; possibly TRBD2 for D (6 bases). Germline V CDR1 and CDR2: SGHRS, YFSETQ. The CDR3 length is 15 residues. Deletions cut 3 bases from V and 0 bases from J, with 13 bases between. The CDR3 bases are TGCGCCAGCAGCTCGAAGGCGGGACCCTCCTACGAGCAGTACTTC. Its protein is CASSSKAGPSYEQYF.

The V and J genes are TRBV7-9 and TRBJ1-1, with 8 bases that match TRBD1. This CDR3 is 12 amino acids long. CDR1 is SEHNR and CDR2 is FQNEAQ in the germline V gene (reference sequence). With V trimmed by 4 bases and J by 10 bases, 5 bases remained unmatched. In nucleotides, the CDR3 is TGTGCCAGCAGCTCAGGGGGCCTATTAGCTTTCTTT. It codes for CASSSGGLLAFF.

The chain recombines TRBV7-8 with TRBJ2-1; 13 nucleotides agree with TRBD2. J was trimmed by 7 bases and V by 5 bases; bases with no gene match: 2. Germline CDR1 is SGHVS and CDR2 is FQNEAQ. The CDR3 length is 14 residues. CDR3 nucleotide sequence: TGTGCCAGCAGCACGGGACTAGCGGGGAATGAGCAGTTCTTC. Translating gives CASSTGLAGNEQFF.

This clone was counted once. The rearrangement links TRBV5-1 to TRBJ2-5, with D possibly being TRBD1 (6 bases). The CDR3 contains 17 residues. V lost 0 bases and J lost 2, with 17 bases in between. CDR1 and CDR2 from the germline V gene are SGHRS and YFSETQ. This CDR3 is CASSLGTHTRGQETQYF. The CDR3 DNA follows: TGCGCCAGCAGCTTGGGCACCCACACAAGGGGGCAAGAGACCCAGTACTTC.

This clone was detected only once. The chain combines TRBV29-1 with TRBJ2-7, with 7 nucleotides matching TRBD2. Trimming at V came to 1 base and at J to 5 bases, leaving 11 bases not matched to a gene. The CDR3 sequence is 15 residues long. CDR1 is SQVTM, CDR2 ANQGSEA, per germline. The CDR3 is CSVEGGLVENDEQYF. DNA of the CDR3: TGCAGCGTTGAAGGTGGACTAGTAGAAAATGACGAGCAGTACTTC.

The chain has TRBV27 and TRBJ2-7, with D possibly being TRBD1 (6 bases). The germline V gene encodes CDR1 MNHEY and CDR2 SMNVEV (reference sequence). This CDR3 is 16 amino acids long. V was shortened by 6 bases and J by 3 bases, with 21 bases between the two germline ends. DNA for the CDR3: TGTGCCAGCAGCCTTTATCCTCTTCAACAGGGCTACGAGCAGTACTTC. Protein product: CASSLYPLQQGYEQYF.

This CDR3 reads CASSQRQDSYEQYF. CDR3 sequence (DNA): TGTGCCAGCAGCCAACGACAGGACTCCTACGAGCAGTACTTC. V is TRBV4-2 and J is TRBJ2-7, with a weak D call TRBD1 (6 bases). V dropped 2 bases and J dropped 0 bases, with 8 bases sitting between them. Germline V gene data show CDR1 as LGHNA and CDR2 as YNFKEQ. This CDR3 is built from 14 residues.

This clone was detected once. This sequence joins TRBV7-9 and TRBJ1-5; tentatively, D is TRBD1 (5 bases). The germline gives CDR1 SEHNR, CDR2 FQNEAQ (reference sequence). The CDR3 has 16 amino acids. V lost 4 bases and J lost 4, with 17 bases in between. The CDR3 loop reads CASSSVTWEGNQPQHF. The CDR3 DNA sequence: TGTGCCAGCAGCTCCGTTACATGGGAGGGGAATCAGCCCCAGCATTTT.

The J gene is TRBJ2-7, the V gene TRBV18; D is undetermined. Germline CDR1 is KGHSH and CDR2 is LQKENI. The V end was cut by 2 bases, the J end by 2 bases, with 13 bases between. The CDR3 runs 15 residues. CDR3 sequence: CASSPTQEPTYEQYF. As DNA, the CDR3 is TGTGCCAGCTCACCAACCCAGGAACCAACCTACGAGCAGTACTTC.

This chain uses TRBV10-3 with TRBJ2-1; 9 nucleotides agree with TRBD2. The CDR3 contains 15 residues. Trimming took 8 bases from V and 2 from J; bases not matched to a gene: 7. CDR1 and CDR2 from the germline V gene are ENHRY and SYGVKD. CDR3 sequence (DNA): TGTGCCATCGGAAGCGGGAGGACTACCTACAATGAGCAGTTCTTC. It encodes CAIGSGRTTYNEQFF.

The rearrangement links TRBV6-6 to TRBJ2-1, with D hard to call. The V gene's germline CDR1 is MNHNY and CDR2 SVGAGI (reference sequence). V gave up 0 bases and J gave up 8 bases, with 11 bases separating them. The CDR3 has 14 residues. In DNA form, the CDR3 reads TGTGCCAGCAGTTACTCTGGCGAGAGCGATGAGCAGTTCTTC. Its translation is CASSYSGESDEQFF.

The gene calls are TRBV27 and TRBJ1-5, with 8 bases that match TRBD1. Germline CDR1 MNHEY, CDR2 SMNVEV (reference sequence). The ends lost 4 bases at V and 8 bases at J; junction bases unmatched: 7. CDR3 length: 14 amino acids. The CDR3 region has the DNA TGTGCCAGCAGTTCGACAGGGGTCGGGGAGCCCCAGCATTTT. Amino acid sequence: CASSSTGVGEPQHF.

This clone is labeled as large. The V call is TRBV4-2, the J call TRBJ2-1, with D perhaps matching TRBD1 (5 bases). The CDR3 totals 12 residues. Germline V gives CDR1 LGHNA, CDR2 YNFKEQ. V was trimmed by 5 bases and J by 5 bases, leaving 7 bases between them. The chain's CDR3 is CASSFRDNEQFF. DNA of the CDR3: TGTGCCAGCAGCTTCAGGGACAATGAGCAGTTCTTC.

This clone showed up just once. The genes are TRBV4-1 and TRBJ2-3; perhaps TRBD2 as D (6 bases). The CDR3 sequence is 17 residues long. Germline V CDR1 and CDR2: MGHRA, YSYEKL. Trimming took off 1 base at V and 1 base at J, with 15 bases between the two ends. The CDR3 DNA reads as TGCGCCAGCAGCCAAGTTCCCCAGCGGGTTGGCACAGATACGCAGTATTTT. Protein sequence: CASSQVPQRVGTDTQYF.

The chain employs TRBV20-1 and TRBJ2-3; D is ambiguous. This CDR3 has 11 residues. Between the trimmed V and J ends, which lost 0 bases and 7 bases, there was a span of 5 bases. CDR1 DFQATT and CDR2 SNEGSKA come from the germline V gene (reference sequence). The CDR3 here is CSAREAYTQYF. For the CDR3, the DNA is TGCAGTGCTAGAGAGGCTTATACGCAGTATTTT.

The chain combines TRBV10-2 with TRBJ1-5; D uncertain. V was shortened by 6 bases and J by 3 bases, with 12 bases between the two germline ends. From germline, CDR1 is WSHSY and CDR2 SAAADI. This CDR3 spans 14 amino acids. CDR3 sequence: CASRAGEINQPQHF. The CDR3 bases are TGCGCCAGCAGGGCGGGAGAGATCAATCAGCCCCAGCATTTT.

The rearrangement joins TRBV13 to TRBJ2-3; D not resolved. The CDR3 runs to 15 residues. Deletions cut 0 bases from V and 0 bases from J, with 7 bases between. Germline CDR1 PRHDT, CDR2 FYEKMQ (reference sequence). The CDR3 protein is CASSLGTGSTDTQYF. The DNA for the CDR3 is TGTGCCAGCAGCTTAGGGACGGGTAGCACAGATACGCAGTATTTT.

The V gene is TRBV13, the J gene TRBJ1-1; TRBD1 matches at 10 bases. Per germline, CDR1 PRHDT and CDR2 FYEKMQ (reference sequence). V lost 4 bases and J lost 4; bases outside the gene matches: 3. This CDR3 has 14 amino acids. For the CDR3, the DNA is TGTGCCAGCAGCTGGGGGACAGGGGCCACTGAAGCTTTCTTT. This gives the protein CASSWGTGATEAFF.

The chain is built from TRBV5-1 and TRBJ2-1, with unresolved D. Germline CDR1 SGHRS, CDR2 YFSETQ. The CDR3 runs to 15 residues. V was cut by 2 bases and J by 2 bases, with 11 bases left in between. In nucleotides, the CDR3 is TGCGCCAGCAGCTTCCGACTCGGTCCCTACAATGAGCAGTTCTTC. Translating gives CASSFRLGPYNEQFF. Based on the CDR3 plus reference TRBV5-1 and TRBJ2-1, the full variable domain is KAGVTQTPRYLIKTRGQQVTLSCSPISGHRSVSWYQQTPGQGLQFLFEYFSETQRNKGNFPGRFSGRQFSNSRSEMNVSTLELGDSALYLCASSFRLGPYNEQFFGPGTRLTVL.

The gene calls are TRBV7-9 and TRBJ1-5, with 7 bases fitting TRBD1. This CDR3 is built from 16 residues. Germline CDR1 SEHNR, CDR2 FQNEAQ (reference sequence). With V trimmed by 1 base and J by 0 bases, 3 bases remained unmatched. CDR3 protein: CASSLGGTDSNQPQHF. CDR3 in DNA: TGTGCCAGCAGCTTAGGCGGGACAGATAGCAATCAGCCCCAGCATTTT.